These 20 T cell receptor beta chains share one sample of origin, sequenced in a study of blood T cell repertoires in COVID-19. Assay: immunoSEQ multiplex PCR; the TCRdb copy retains only in-frame clones and omits some. The table lists approximately 140,000 clones, almost 85% of them singletons. The specimen sequenced was PBMCs or T cells enriched from blood (not recorded which). These receptors originate from a man aged 35-49 years with acute COVID-19.

The genes are TRBV4-3 and TRBJ1-5, with 7 bases lining up with TRBD1. The junction had 12 bases not matched to a gene; V was cut back by 4 bases and J by 0 bases. The CDR3 is 18 amino acids. Germline V gene sequence: CDR1 LGHNA, CDR2 YSLEER. The CDR3 region is CASSPGLRGPYSNQPQHF. The CDR3 nucleotides read TGCGCCAGCAGCCCCGGTCTTAGGGGGCCCTATAGCAATCAGCCCCAGCATTTT.

The chain has TRBV5-8 and TRBJ2-1, with no clear D. The CDR3 length is 11 residues. Between the trimmed V and J ends, which lost 5 bases and 4 bases, there was a span of 4 bases. Germline V gene sequence: CDR1 SGHTS, CDR2 YDEGEE. CDR3 in amino acids: CASSYYNEQFF. The CDR3 region has the DNA TGTGCCAGCAGTTATTACAATGAGCAGTTCTTC.

The rearrangement joins TRBV28 to TRBJ1-5, with a tentative D call TRBD1 (6 bases). The CDR3 totals 15 residues. Trimming shortened V by 2 bases and J by 2 bases, and 10 bases separated the two germline ends. Per germline, CDR1 MDHEN and CDR2 SYDVKM. The CDR3 DNA reads as TGTGCCAGCAGTTTACAGGGGCGAGGCAATCAGCCCCAGCATTTT. Protein: CASSLQGRGNQPQHF.

This rearrangement joins TRBV4-3 to TRBJ2-3; possible D gene TRBD2, 5 bases. Trimming cost V 2 bases and J 3 bases, with 18 bases left between them. The CDR3 loop spans 17 amino acids. CDR1 is LGHNA and CDR2 is YSLEER in the germline V gene. The CDR3 loop is CASSQQTSSTGTDTQYF. The CDR3 DNA is TGCGCCAGCAGCCAACAGACGAGCAGTACGGGGACAGATACGCAGTATTTT.

The chain recombines TRBV2 with TRBJ2-1; TRBD2 is a possible D gene (5 bases). V was cut by 10 bases and J by 5 bases, with 18 bases left in between. Germline V gene sequence: CDR1 SNHLY, CDR2 FYNNEI. The CDR3 loop spans 14 amino acids. CDR3 in amino acids: CATVRDYNNNEQFF. In nucleotides, the CDR3 is TGTGCCACTGTTCGTGACTACAATAACAATGAGCAGTTCTTC.

V usage is TRBV9 and J usage is TRBJ2-1; the D is unclear. The germline V gene has CDR1 SGDLS and CDR2 YYNGEE. The CDR3 is made up of 15 amino acids. V was pared by 3 bases and J by 0 bases, with 10 bases between. CDR3 protein: CASSDRVSSYNEQFF. In DNA form, the CDR3 reads TGTGCCAGCAGCGATCGGGTTAGCTCCTACAATGAGCAGTTCTTC.

This clone has just one count. The chain uses TRBV7-8 and TRBJ2-7, with a possible D match to TRBD1 (5 bases). Germline V gene lookup returns CDR1 SGHVS and CDR2 FQNEAQ. The V gene lost 0 bases and the J gene lost 6 bases, with 9 bases spanning the gap. The CDR3 is 13 amino acids. This CDR3 is CASSLASQGEQYF. The CDR3 DNA reads TGTGCCAGCAGCTTAGCGTCCCAGGGCGAGCAGTACTTC.

The chain carries TRBV15 and TRBJ1-5; TRBD1 is a possible D gene (6 bases). Germline values: CDR1 LNHNV, CDR2 YYDKDF (reference sequence). V was cut by 2 bases and J by 0 bases, with 11 bases left in between. The CDR3 spans 16 residues. CDR3 loop: CATSRKGTNSNQPQHF. In DNA, the CDR3 is TGTGCCACCAGCAGAAAGGGGACAAATAGCAATCAGCCCCAGCATTTT.

The chain is built from TRBV13 and TRBJ2-3; 14 bases are shared with TRBD2. With V trimmed by 5 bases and J by 7 bases, 11 bases remained unmatched. Germline CDR1 PRHDT, CDR2 FYEKMQ (reference sequence). This CDR3 comprises 17 residues. The CDR3 DNA is TGTGCCAGCAGCCCACCAGGGACTAGCGGGAGACCCAATACGCAGTATTTT. It yields the protein CASSPPGTSGRPNTQYF.

This clone came up once. The identical CDR3 is also encoded by other nucleotide sequences in the sample. V and J are TRBV28 and TRBJ1-5; D is perhaps TRBD1 (6 bases). The CDR3 extends over 15 amino acids. The V end was cut by 2 bases, the J end by 0 bases, with 8 bases between. The germline gives CDR1 MDHEN, CDR2 SYDVKM. The CDR3 sequence is CASSLRTVSNQPQHF. CDR3 nucleotide sequence: TGTGCCAGCAGTTTAAGGACAGTTAGCAATCAGCCCCAGCATTTT.

The chain recombines TRBV28 with TRBJ1-1; D is possibly TRBD1 (6 bases). Germline CDR1 and CDR2: MDHEN and SYDVKM. The CDR3 has 15 amino acids. With 5 bases removed from V and 2 bases from J, the gap between germline ends came to 15 bases. CDR3 residues: CASSVPRDINTEAFF. The CDR3 DNA reads as TGTGCCAGCAGTGTCCCCCGGGACATCAACACTGAAGCTTTCTTT.

This clone was counted once. The chain links TRBV24-1 to TRBJ2-1; no clear D gene. V was cut by 4 bases and J by 0 bases, with 15 bases left in between. This CDR3 comprises 17 residues. CDR1 KGHDR and CDR2 SFDVKD come from the germline V gene. The DNA of the CDR3 is TGTGCCACCAGTGACCCCGAGACTTCGAGCTCCTACAATGAGCAGTTCTTC. Residues: CATSDPETSSSYNEQFF.

The gene calls are TRBV5-1 and TRBJ2-7, with TRBD1 identical over 8 bases. Germline V gives CDR1 SGHRS, CDR2 YFSETQ. The CDR3 length is 15 residues. V lost 3 bases, J lost 3 bases, and 8 bases stayed unmatched. The CDR3 DNA reads as TGCGCCAGCAGCTACGGGACAGGACTCAACTACGAGCAGTACTTC. Its protein product is CASSYGTGLNYEQYF.

The CDR3 DNA reads as TGTGCCAGCACCCCTAGAGGGGGCACTGAAGCTTTCTTT. It encodes CASTPRGGTEAFF. The chain links TRBV3-1 (or the pseudogene TRBV3-2) to TRBJ1-1; TRBD1 is a possible D gene (6 bases). The V and J ends lost 7 bases and 4 bases respectively, with 13 bases between them. The CDR3 extends over 13 amino acids. Looked up from germline, CDR1 is LGHDT and CDR2 is YNNKEL (reference sequence).

The chain combines TRBV3-1 (or the pseudogene TRBV3-2) with TRBJ2-6, with 7 bases matching TRBD2. The germline V gene has CDR1 LGHDT and CDR2 YNNKEL (reference sequence). This CDR3 is 16 amino acids long. The ends lost 4 bases at V and 0 bases at J; junction bases unmatched: 3. For the CDR3, the DNA is TGTGCCAGCAGCCGGGGGGGTCTCTCTGGGGCCAACGTCCTGACTTTC. This sequence encodes CASSRGGLSGANVLTF.

This clone occurred a few times. The chain joins TRBV27 to TRBJ1-2; TRBD1 is a possible D gene (6 bases). The CDR3 is 12 amino acids. CDR1 MNHEY and CDR2 SMNVEV come from the germline V gene (reference sequence). V lost 6 bases and J 7 bases, leaving 12 bases between the germline ends. The CDR3 DNA reads as TGTGCCAGCAGGCCACAGGGCGGTGGCTACACCTTC. Residues: CASRPQGGGYTF.

The V gene is TRBV5-8, the J gene TRBJ2-5; D is unresolved. Germline V gene lookup returns CDR1 SGHTS and CDR2 YDEGEE. The CDR3 loop spans 15 amino acids. V was cut by 0 bases and J by 2 bases, with 11 bases left in between. The CDR3 protein is CASSLGHTEQETQYF. CDR3 sequence (DNA): TGTGCCAGCAGCTTGGGACATACCGAACAAGAGACCCAGTACTTC.

This clone turned up a few times. The CDR3 region is CASSQGQGRDNEQFF. CDR3 sequence (DNA): TGTGCCAGCAGCCAAGGGCAGGGAAGGGACAATGAGCAGTTCTTC. The rearrangement links TRBV7-9 to TRBJ2-1, with D perhaps TRBD1 (5 bases). V was clipped by 5 bases and J by 5 bases, with 16 bases between them. Germline V CDR1 and CDR2: SEHNR, FQNEAQ (reference sequence). The length of the CDR3 is 15 residues.

The rearrangement uses TRBV18 and TRBJ2-1; D possibly corresponds to TRBD1 (5 bases). Trimming shortened V by 2 bases and J by 6 bases, and 20 bases separated the two germline ends. Germline values: CDR1 KGHSH, CDR2 LQKENI. This CDR3 is built from 17 residues. CDR3 loop: CASSPMVDSIRGNEQFF. CDR3 sequence (DNA): TGTGCCAGCTCACCAATGGTAGACAGTATTAGGGGCAATGAGCAGTTCTTC.

The chain combines TRBV6-5 with TRBJ1-4; D gene ambiguous. CDR3 length equals 15 residues. From germline, CDR1 is MNHEY and CDR2 SVGAGI. V was cut by 2 bases and J by 7 bases, with 14 bases left in between. In DNA, the CDR3 is TGTGCCAGCAGTTACGAGGGATTTGGCCCTGAAAAACTGTTTTTT. This sequence encodes CASSYEGFGPEKLFF.